This T cell receptor (beta chain) was profiled in a study of T cell repertoires in cytomegalovirus infection (dated by TCRdb to the late 2010s). Notes on the research overall: The peptide stimulations were aimed at well-studied HLA-B-restricted epitopes as well as recently identified HLA-C-restricted CMV epitopes, whose presentation resists viral immunomodulation. Donor HLA type was relevant to the analysis, because carriage of CMV infection together with the matching HLA type was indicated by public TCR beta signatures. The full study reports these points: In both this cohort and an independent cohort of a few hundred donors, the cumulative frequency of public TCR beta family members distinguished carriers of CMV infection plus the relevant HLA type. The ex vivo response was dominated by HLA-C-restricted CMV-specific TCR beta clonotypes, which also provided the single most frequent clonotype in two of eight donors.

To note about this clonotype: No antigen is known for it. Base quality data are lacking; no much larger clone is found one base away.

Sequencing took place on an Illumina HiSeq 1500. The public reads were run again by TCRdb, first through fastp at Q25 and then through MiXCR, and only productive beta chains were kept. Here each entry gathers all rows of one CDR3 protein and keeps the most common genes and DNA. For this sample there are 450,000 to 600,000 distinct CDR3 sequences; more than 40% appear just once. Of the sample, roughly two fifths is held by the ten largest clones. Interpreted using the paper, the treatment or condition label stands for: in vitro stimulation with specific CMV peptide epitopes to enrich CMV-specific T cells. Including cysteine and phenylalanine, the CDR3 has 14 amino acids. The CDR3 DNA has 42 bases and is translated from base 1. CDR1 and CDR2 are read off the germline V gene as SGHAT and FQNNGV. The V end loses 3 bases and the J end loses 7 bases, and a stretch of 10 bases separates them.

This TCR was recovered from a human donor in good health (CMV status not recorded). Some clones in this sample may be carry-over from other donors' samples. The sequence is built from TRBV11-2 and TRBJ1-6, with the D gene call left open. Sequencing was performed on cultured PBMCs, taken from culture after CMV antigen stimulation. CDR3 protein: CASSFWEVNSPLHF. The nucleotide sequence reads as follows: TGTGCCAGCAGCTTCTGGGAGGTGAATTCACCCCTCCACTTT.